One and the same sample provided the 28 T cell receptor beta chains below, sequenced in a study of blood T cell repertoires in COVID-19. The method was immunoSEQ multiplex PCR; TCRdb's version includes in-frame clones alone and lacks a portion of them. The sample carries 250,000 or so clones, approximately 88% recorded once. The sequenced material came from PBMCs or T cells enriched from blood (not recorded which). These receptors all come from a woman younger than 45 with acute COVID-19.

The V gene is TRBV12-3 or TRBV12-4, the J gene TRBJ1-2; TRBD1 is a possible D gene (6 bases). This CDR3 has 10 amino acids. V shed 5 bases and J shed 13 bases, with 11 bases lying between them. CDR3: CASSMTGFTF. DNA for the CDR3: TGTGCCAGCAGTATGACAGGTTTCACCTTC.

The chain employs TRBV10-2 and TRBJ1-2; 9 nucleotides match TRBD1. The ends lost 4 bases at V and 3 bases at J; junction bases unmatched: 12. Germline V gives CDR1 WSHSY, CDR2 SAAADI. This CDR3 is 17 amino acids long. The CDR3 here is CASSASGQGFSHYGYTF. In DNA, the CDR3 is TGCGCCAGCAGTGCCTCAGGACAGGGGTTTTCCCACTATGGCTACACCTTC.

The genes are TRBV5-1 and TRBJ1-1; no clear D. Germline V gene sequence: CDR1 SGHRS, CDR2 YFSETQ. V was pared by 4 bases and J by 10 bases, with 14 bases between. CDR3 size: 12 residues. The CDR3 sequence is CASSPQSGVAFF. CDR3 DNA: TGCGCCAGCAGCCCCCAGTCGGGAGTAGCTTTCTTT.

V gene TRBV11-2 combines with J gene TRBJ1-4; tentative D call: TRBD1 (5 bases). The V gene's germline CDR1 is SGHAT and CDR2 FQNNGV. V lost 5 bases and J 10 bases, leaving 23 bases between the germline ends. The CDR3 totals 16 residues. The CDR3 sequence is CASSPYQTVTLGKLFF. The CDR3 DNA reads TGTGCCAGCAGCCCCTATCAGACAGTTACTTTGGGAAAACTGTTTTTT.

The chain couples TRBV19 to TRBJ2-7, with D tentatively TRBD1 (6 bases). V gave up 7 bases and J gave up 5 bases, with 21 bases separating them. CDR3 length equals 15 residues. In germline, CDR1 is LNHDA, CDR2 SQIVND (reference sequence). CDR3: CASKNTGSRWDEQYF. The CDR3, as DNA: TGTGCCAGTAAAAACACAGGGAGTCGGTGGGACGAGCAGTACTTC.

V gene TRBV7-8 combines with J gene TRBJ2-1; 7 bases agree with TRBD1. Trimming removed 0 bases from V and 2 bases from J; junction bases left unmatched: 10. Germline loops: CDR1 SGHVS, CDR2 FQNEAQ. There are 18 residues in the CDR3. The chain's CDR3 is CASSLAVRGTEAYNEQFF. In DNA, the CDR3 is TGTGCCAGCAGCTTAGCGGTCCGAGGGACAGAGGCCTACAATGAGCAGTTCTTC. The whole variable domain, remainder taken from reference TRBV7-8 and TRBJ2-1, is GAGVSQSPRYKVAKRGQDVALRCDPISGHVSLFWYQQALGQGPEFLTYFQNEAQLDKSGLPSDRFFAERPEGSVSTLKIQRTQQEDSAVYLCASSLAVRGTEAYNEQFFGPGTRLTVL.

The chain employs TRBV6-5 and TRBJ1-1, with D hard to call. CDR1 and CDR2 (germline): MNHEY, SVGAGI. Trimming removed 6 bases from V and 4 bases from J, with 6 bases in between. CDR3 length equals 11 residues. CDR3 sequence (DNA): TGTGCCAGCAGACGGGGCACTGAAGCTTTCTTT. Amino acid sequence: CASRRGTEAFF.

This sequence joins TRBV20-1 and TRBJ1-5; D is undetermined. The CDR3 is made up of 11 amino acids. Germline V gives CDR1 DFQATT, CDR2 SNEGSKA (reference sequence). The CDR3 spells CRGDSNQPQHF. Here the CDR3 DNA reads TGCAGAGGAGATAGCAATCAGCCCCAGCATTTT.

The chain uses TRBV12-5 and TRBJ2-3, with TRBD1 matching over 7 bases. The CDR3 is made up of 16 amino acids. Germline lookup yields CDR1 LGHNT and CDR2 FRNRAP. V was clipped by 4 bases and J by 3 bases; unmatched bases: 10. The CDR3 spells CASGSSWTGGTDTQYF. The CDR3 DNA is TGTGCTAGTGGTTCCTCATGGACAGGTGGAACAGATACGCAGTATTTT. The full variable domain, rest sourced from reference TRBV12-5 and TRBJ2-3, is DARVTQTPRHKVTEMGQEVTMRCQPILGHNTVFWYRQTMMQGLELLAYFRNRAPLDDSGMPKDRFSAEMPDATLATLKIQPSEPRDSAVYFCASGSSWTGGTDTQYFGPGTRLTVL.

This clone was observed at least ten times. The V call is TRBV20-1, the J call TRBJ2-7; maybe TRBD2 (6 bases). CDR1 and CDR2 from the germline V gene are DFQATT and SNEGSKA (reference sequence). The CDR3 sequence is 11 residues long. CDR3 sequence reads: CAGLKDYEQYF. The DNA for the CDR3 is TGCGCGGGACTCAAAGACTACGAGCAGTACTTC.

Only a few counts were recorded for this clone. V and J are TRBV15 and TRBJ1-6; D is undetermined. This CDR3 comprises 15 residues. Trimming cost V 0 bases and J 7 bases, with 10 bases left between them. Germline CDR1 and CDR2: LNHNV and YYDKDF (reference sequence). The DNA for the CDR3 is TGTGCCACCAGCAGAGATTTGGGCGGGAATTCACCCCTCCACTTT. It specifies CATSRDLGGNSPLHF.

The chain joins TRBV2 to TRBJ2-1; 8 nucleotides agree with TRBD1. In germline, CDR1 is SNHLY, CDR2 FYNNEI. J was trimmed by 7 bases and V by 6 bases; bases with no gene match: 5. CDR3 size: 13 residues. CDR3 residues: CASSKDRVNEQFF. In DNA form, the CDR3 reads TGTGCCAGCAGCAAGGACAGGGTAAATGAGCAGTTCTTC.

This chain links TRBV5-1 with TRBJ2-7; tentative D call: TRBD1 (6 bases). Germline V gene lookup returns CDR1 SGHRS and CDR2 YFSETQ. V shed 3 bases and J shed 2 bases, with 15 bases lying between them. This CDR3 is built from 15 residues. The CDR3 here is CASSSTGLLPYEQYF. The CDR3, as DNA: TGCGCCAGCAGCTCGACAGGACTTCTTCCCTACGAGCAGTACTTC.

The rearrangement joins TRBV21-1 to TRBJ1-5; the table calls TRBD1, which could not be checked here. TRBV21-1 is classified as a pseudogene. This CDR3 comprises 17 residues. The CDR3 region has the DNA TGTGCCAGCAGCAAAGCGACACGGCGTTATAGCAATCAGCCCCAGCATTTT. Its translation is CASSKATRRYSNQPQHF.

This chain connects TRBV19 to TRBJ1-2; tentative D call: TRBD1 (5 bases). V lost 3 bases to trimming and J lost 0 bases, with 11 bases between them. This CDR3 region has 15 residues. In germline, CDR1 is LNHDA, CDR2 SQIVND (reference sequence). This CDR3 is CASSIAGLANYGYTF. For the CDR3, the DNA is TGTGCCAGTAGTATCGCAGGGTTGGCTAACTATGGCTACACCTTC. The whole variable domain, remainder taken from reference TRBV19 and TRBJ1-2, is DGGITQSPKYLFRKEGQNVTLSCEQNLNHDAMYWYRQDPGQGLRLIYYSQIVNDFQKGDIAEGYSVSREKKESFPLTVTSAQKNPTAFYLCASSIAGLANYGYTFGSGTRLTVV.

As for this clone: A junction boundary mismatches the germline segment, possibly from a read error. The chain uses TRBV12-3 or TRBV12-4 and TRBJ1-2; a possible D gene is TRBD1 (5 bases). The CDR3 runs 12 residues. In nucleotides, the CDR3 is TGTGCCGGCAGCCTACAGGATTTGGGCTACACCTTC. Translating it yields CAGSLQDLGYTF.

The chain joins TRBV4-2 to TRBJ2-4; D uncertain. Germline-derived CDR1 and CDR2 are LGHNA and YNFKEQ. V was cut by 4 bases and J by 3 bases, with 19 bases left in between. The CDR3 covers 17 residues. The CDR3, as DNA: TGTGCCAGCAGCCCAGAAATATGGGCCGGCAGCAAAAACATTCAGTACTTC. Translated, it gives CASSPEIWAGSKNIQYF.

The chain employs TRBV19 and TRBJ1-6, with 12 bases fitting TRBD1. The J segment lost 0 bases and the V segment lost 6 bases, leaving 9 bases of the junction unmatched. CDR3 length: 19 amino acids. CDR1 is LNHDA and CDR2 is SQIVND in the germline V gene (reference sequence). The CDR3 coding sequence is TGTGCCAGTAGAACCGGGACAGGGGGCAGGAGCTCCTATAATTCACCCCTCCACTTT. This sequence encodes CASRTGTGGRSSYNSPLHF.

The chain carries TRBV6-2 or TRBV6-3 and TRBJ2-3; a weak D match, TRBD2 (5 bases). Germline V gene data show CDR1 as MNHEY and CDR2 as SVGEGT. Between the trimmed V and J ends, which lost 3 bases and 0 bases, there was a span of 13 bases. The CDR3 totals 16 residues. The chain's CDR3 is CASSYSGELSTDTQYF. In DNA form, the CDR3 reads TGTGCCAGCAGTTATTCCGGGGAGTTGAGCACAGATACGCAGTATTTT.

This clone occurred a few times. The chain carries TRBV29-1 and TRBJ1-2; 7 bases are a match to TRBD1. CDR1 and CDR2 (germline): SQVTM, ANQGSEA. This CDR3 contains 14 residues. CDR3 in DNA: TGCATCGTGCGAGGGGGCACAAGGAACTATGGCTACACCTTC. It codes for CIVRGGTRNYGYTF.

In this sample, this clone turned up a few times. The rearrangement links TRBV18 to TRBJ1-1, with D uncertain. This CDR3 region has 15 residues. V lost 3 bases and J lost 1, with 12 bases in between. Germline CDR1 KGHSH, CDR2 LQKENI. The CDR3 DNA sequence: TGTGCCAGCTCACCGATTGGTTCAGAGAACACTGAAGCTTTCTTT. It encodes CASSPIGSENTEAFF.

Only a few counts were recorded for this clone. The rearrangement uses TRBV7-9 and TRBJ1-6; D may be TRBD1 (5 bases). Trimming removed 5 bases at V and 10 bases at J, with 18 bases between. This CDR3 is built from 15 residues. Per germline, CDR1 SEHNR and CDR2 FQNEAQ (reference sequence). The CDR3 DNA is TGTGCCAGCAGCACTCCGGGACCCGGGGGATCACCCCTCCACTTT. Its translation is CASSTPGPGGSPLHF.

The genes are TRBV2 and TRBJ1-5; maybe TRBD1 (6 bases). This CDR3 has 15 amino acids. The germline gives CDR1 SNHLY, CDR2 FYNNEI. Deletions cut 4 bases from V and 3 bases from J, with 13 bases between. The CDR3 DNA follows: TGTGCCAGCAGTGGCAGGTCAGGGGTCAATCAGCCCCAGCATTTT. Residues: CASSGRSGVNQPQHF.

V is TRBV5-1 and J is TRBJ2-7; the match to TRBD2 covers 12 bases. V dropped 4 bases and J dropped 5; count of bases not matched to a gene: 10. Germline values: CDR1 SGHRS, CDR2 YFSETQ. This CDR3 contains 16 residues. The CDR3 protein is CASSPGLAGGYDEQYF. Written as DNA, the CDR3 is TGCGCCAGCAGCCCGGGACTAGCGGGTGGGTATGACGAGCAGTACTTC.

The chain recombines TRBV3-1 (or the pseudogene TRBV3-2) with TRBJ1-1; 9 bases line up with TRBD1. Germline-derived CDR1 and CDR2 are LGHDT and YNNKEL (reference sequence). The trim removed 3 bases at V and 3 bases at J, leaving 2 bases unmatched. The CDR3 consists of 14 residues. In DNA form, the CDR3 reads TGTGCCAGCAGCCACAGACAGGGGGACACTGAAGCTTTCTTT. Residues: CASSHRQGDTEAFF.

The rearrangement joins TRBV6-2 or TRBV6-3 to TRBJ1-1; D possibly corresponds to TRBD1 (6 bases). This CDR3 is 14 amino acids long. The V end was cut by 2 bases, the J end by 2 bases, with 9 bases between. Germline loops: CDR1 MNHEY, CDR2 SVGEGT. Here the CDR3 reads CASSYGGANTEAFF. CDR3 nucleotides: TGTGCCAGCAGTTACGGGGGGGCCAACACTGAAGCTTTCTTT.

The J gene is TRBJ1-5, the V gene TRBV7-2; D unresolved. V lost 6 bases, J lost 4 bases, and 10 bases lay in between. The CDR3 has 13 amino acids. The germline CDR1 and CDR2 sequences are SGHTA and FQGNSA. The CDR3 nucleotides read TGTGCCAGCAGAGCGACGGGGAATCAGCCCCAGCATTTT. Residues: CASRATGNQPQHF.

This rearrangement joins TRBV4-1 to TRBJ1-1, with a tentative D call TRBD1 (6 bases). There are 16 residues in the CDR3. V shed 4 bases and J shed 0 bases, with 15 bases lying between them. Germline values: CDR1 MGHRA, CDR2 YSYEKL. DNA for the CDR3: TGCGCCAGCAGCCTCCAAGGGGGAGGGATGAACACTGAAGCTTTCTTT. Protein: CASSLQGGGMNTEAFF.